This T cell receptor beta chain was sequenced during a study of shared clonotypes between healthy human individuals. Study conclusions and caveats: Although depth was large, rarefaction showed that sequencing of the sorted subsets was incomplete. Enrolling few donors narrowed the genetic and exposure-history diversity that was represented.

The study ran the assay at deep level. This table comes from immunoSEQ multiplex PCR, and its TCRdb copy is limited to in-frame clones, with some not included. The profile covers some 2,000,000 clones, with under 97% appearing a single time and less than 0.15% taken by the ten largest. With respect to this clone: The antigen remains unidentified.

The V gene's germline CDR1 is MNHNY and CDR2 SVGAGI (reference sequence). This CDR3 contains 14 residues. The V gene end was trimmed by 7 bases and the J gene end by 2 bases; junction bases not matched to a gene: 6. The chain recombines TRBV6-6 with TRBJ2-3, with 7 bases identical to TRBD1. The TCR sequence derives from a man aged 18 to 30 in good health. What was sequenced was naive CD4+ T cells sorted from blood. Regarding subset: CD45RA+ positively selected. The CDR3 nucleotides are TGTGCCAGCATTGCGGACAGGATCACAGATACGCAGTATTTT. Protein product: CASIADRITDTQYF.